This TCR beta chain was profiled in a study of T-cell memory formation after mild COVID-19. At the level of the study: Largely, the TCR clusters proved donor specific. Study results and caveats: Pre-infection memory showed some responding clones, and this suggested that cross-reactive memory joined. Most CD4+ clones that shrank were in CM and EM, while CD8+ ones turned up in EMRA. Balance between CD4 and CD8 was seen in clones contracting day 15 to 85, and a CD4+ lean was seen in later expanders.

Each CDR3 protein is one row after TCRdb ran MiXCR on the 5' RACE reads. In the table there are approximately 430,000 distinct CDR3 sequences, 20% to 30% of which are singletons. This clonotype occurred a few times. Its antigen is as yet unknown. V was trimmed by 5 bases and J by 7 bases, leaving 20 bases between them. Germline V CDR1 and CDR2: SEHNR, FQNEAQ (reference sequence). The CDR3 covers 16 residues. What was sequenced was PBMCs or a T cell subset sorted from them (not recorded which). The source is an adult woman who had mild COVID-19 (a few samples of this study predate the infection). Cell type and time point are not known. The chain uses TRBV7-9 and TRBJ1-4; D might be TRBD1 (5 bases). The CDR3 DNA sequence: TGTGCCAGCAGCCTGCAAGACAGTCCGGTCGGTGAAAAACTGTTTTTT. Amino acids: CASSLQDSPVGEKLFF.